Sequencing of this T cell receptor beta chain was carried out in a study of blood T cell repertoires in COVID-19. In the study overall: Some COVID-19 samples were acute and others convalescent; all came from the United States, Italy and Spain. T cells, B-cell-depleted T cells, or PBMCs supplied cDNA or gDNA.

Germline V gene lookup returns CDR1 MNHEY and CDR2 SMNVEV (reference sequence). This CDR3 has 14 amino acids. Trimming cost V 6 bases and J 1 base, with 12 bases left between them. Method: immunoSEQ multiplex PCR; TCRdb's copy keeps in-frame clones and lacks some. The table records some 360,000 clones, almost 90% of them present only once. Participant-reported clinical history was the basis for cohort assignment. All exposed participants met a person with COVID-19 within 2 weeks before entering the study. This clonotype was sampled from a young woman who had been exposed to COVID-19. The chain recombines TRBV27 with TRBJ1-2; weak D call: TRBD1 (6 bases). Sequencing was done on a sample of PBMCs or T cells enriched from blood (not recorded which). The CDR3: CASRPPGDNYGYTF. In DNA, the CDR3 is TGTGCCAGCAGGCCGCCAGGGGATAACTATGGCTACACCTTC.